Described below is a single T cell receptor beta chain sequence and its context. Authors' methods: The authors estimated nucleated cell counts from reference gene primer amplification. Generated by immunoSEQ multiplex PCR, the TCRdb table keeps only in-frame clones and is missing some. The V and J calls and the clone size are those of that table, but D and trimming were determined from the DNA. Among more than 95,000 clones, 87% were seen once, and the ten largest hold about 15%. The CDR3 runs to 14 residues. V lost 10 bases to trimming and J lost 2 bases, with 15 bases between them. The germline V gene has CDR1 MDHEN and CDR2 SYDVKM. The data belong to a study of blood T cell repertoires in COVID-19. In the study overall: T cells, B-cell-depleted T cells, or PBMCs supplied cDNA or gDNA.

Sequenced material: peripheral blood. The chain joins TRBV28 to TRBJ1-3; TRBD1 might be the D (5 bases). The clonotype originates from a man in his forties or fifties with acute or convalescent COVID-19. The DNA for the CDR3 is TGTGCCATCACCCGACAGTACGCTGGAAACACCATATATTTT. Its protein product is CAITRQYAGNTIYF.